This TCR beta chain was identified in a study of T cell clonotyping in hematopoietic cell transplantation (TCRdb year 2021). Regarding the complete study: A total of 130 to 150 blood samples were collected in the study from roughly 32 consecutive transplant recipients and their related donors. Recruitment of patients ran from late 2015 to early 2017, and follow-up continued until late 2020 or until death. Here is what the overall study found, with its caveats: Just a small fraction of recipient repertoires overlapped with donor repertoires, and more than 95% appeared de novo at the given depth. Recipient TCR diversity fell after transplant, with pathologically expanded clonotypes rising progressively from day 30 to day 180. Inverse Simpson Index values from donors and from recipients before transplant predicted broader TCR repertoire diversity after transplant. Sample size was limited, and cells were not sorted, so CD4 and CD8 repertoire contributions could not be separated.

TCR beta CDR3 regions were amplified from genomic DNA with the immunoSEQ assay, a bias-controlled multiplex PCR using V- and J-specific primers. A second PCR step added a proprietary barcode and Illumina adapter sequences to the CDR3 amplicons. An Illumina MiSeq instrument was used for sequencing of the CDR3 libraries. The study's processing was this. Export and quality control were handled in immunoSEQ Analyzer 3.0, while downstream analyses relied on R Bioconductor and Immunarch. Repertoire metrics were calculated using only productive rearrangements within the normalized downsampled data set. Pathologically expanded clonotypes were defined as those larger than 5 templates in the normalized cohort. The Inverse Simpson Index served as the measure of repertoire diversity. To capture all clonotypes, CMV-specificity analyses were performed on the non-normalized data set. As stored in TCRdb, this immuneACCESS dataset retains in-frame rearrangements with V and J assigned. A fraction of the clones does not appear; measured against another copy, unresolved V genes explain less than half of the discrepancy, and the remainder lacks a known reason. The V and J calls and clone size come from that table; D and trimming were worked out from the DNA. In all, the sample holds 35,000 to 45,000 clones, and 94% of those were seen once. The ten largest clones represent approximately 0.85% of the sample.

There are 14 amino acids in the CDR3, from cysteine to phenylalanine inclusive. Only CDR3 DNA is held: 42 bases, read in frame from base 1. CDR1 and CDR2, per the germline V gene, are MDHEN and SYDVKM. V and J are truncated by 3 bases and 1 base respectively, leaving an intervening sequence of 7 bases. Note on this clone: The clone's antigen remains unknown. No much larger clonotype is one base removed from it; base qualities were not supplied.

Blood samples for TCR beta sequencing were given by related transplant donors. Nuclei Lysis Solution was used to extract genomic DNA from fresh or cryopreserved unfractionated peripheral blood mononuclear cells. The TCR sequence derives from a woman aged 45 to 65 in good health. Some clones in this sample may be carry-over from other donors' samples. The sequence joins TRBV28 to TRBJ1-5, with TRBD1 perhaps the D gene, on 5 matching bases. Input material: peripheral blood mononuclear cells. The CDR3 has the sequence CASSFWGSNQPQHF. Here is the DNA: TGTGCCAGCAGTTTTTGGGGCAGCAATCAGCCCCAGCATTTT.